The 5 T cell receptor beta chains listed next were all sequenced from one sample in a study of tumor-infiltrating lymphocytes in primary liver carcinoma. The researchers produced TCR beta cDNA from 450 to 600 ng total RNA with a constant-region primer. For TCR beta, libraries were produced by three nested multiplex PCR rounds using slightly modified ARM-PCR. Forward primers for TRBV1-TRBV30 and a C-beta reverse primer served the first two PCR rounds, at approximately 10 cycles each. TCRdb re-called the multiplex PCR reads through MiXCR, storing one row per CDR3 protein. The sample carries under 200,000 distinct CDR3 sequences, roughly two thirds recorded once. Blood RNA was derived from unsorted whole blood, and germline DNA was extracted too. The sample taken for sequencing was peripheral blood. The receptors were gathered from a woman aged 55 to 70 with primary liver carcinoma and hepatitis B virus infection.

The chain links TRBV28 to TRBJ1-1; 10 positions agree with TRBD1. V trimming: 5 bases; J trimming: 4 bases; junction bases outside the gene matches: 13. The germline V gene has CDR1 MDHEN and CDR2 SYDVKM. This CDR3 has 17 residues. For the CDR3, the DNA is TGTGCCAGCAGTCTCTCCCGGGACAGGGGAGGTTCCACTGAAGCTTTCTTT. It encodes CASSLSRDRGGSTEAFF.

Details on this clonotype: A single base separates this from a much larger clone, so it may be a read error. This chain uses TRBV6-1 with TRBJ1-2; D is perhaps TRBD1 (6 bases). From germline, CDR1 is MNHNS and CDR2 SASEGT. This CDR3 has 16 amino acids. CDR3 residues: CGSSQTRTARTYGYTF. The DNA for the CDR3 is TGTGGCAGCAGTCAGACCCGGACAGCTCGAACTTATGGCTACACCTTC.

The chain is built from TRBV7-9 and TRBJ1-1; no clear D gene. Germline lookup yields CDR1 SEHNR and CDR2 FQNEAQ (reference sequence). The CDR3 spans 13 residues. Trimming took 8 bases from V and 7 from J, leaving 17 bases between them. CDR3 residues: CASCRPGGNEAFF. The CDR3 nucleotides read TGTGCCAGCTGCCGCCCGGGCGGCAATGAAGCTTTCTTT.

The genes are TRBV7-9 and TRBJ2-7; 10 nucleotides agree with TRBD2. CDR1 and CDR2 (germline): SEHNR, FQNEAQ (reference sequence). Trimming took 3 bases from V and 4 from J; bases not matched to a gene: 3. This CDR3 contains 14 residues. The CDR3 is CASSFTSGTYEQYF. CDR3 DNA sequence: TGTGCCAGCAGCTTCACTAGCGGGACTTACGAGCAGTACTTC.

As to this clonotype: This could be a read error, since a much larger clone is one nucleotide away. V usage is TRBV6-5 and J usage is TRBJ2-7, with D hard to call. The CDR3 spans 14 residues. The germline V gene encodes CDR1 MNHEY and CDR2 SVGAGI. In nucleotides, the CDR3 is TGTGCCGGCAGTTACATCGGACCGGCCTACGAGCAGTACTTC. Encoded protein: CAGSYIGPAYEQYF.